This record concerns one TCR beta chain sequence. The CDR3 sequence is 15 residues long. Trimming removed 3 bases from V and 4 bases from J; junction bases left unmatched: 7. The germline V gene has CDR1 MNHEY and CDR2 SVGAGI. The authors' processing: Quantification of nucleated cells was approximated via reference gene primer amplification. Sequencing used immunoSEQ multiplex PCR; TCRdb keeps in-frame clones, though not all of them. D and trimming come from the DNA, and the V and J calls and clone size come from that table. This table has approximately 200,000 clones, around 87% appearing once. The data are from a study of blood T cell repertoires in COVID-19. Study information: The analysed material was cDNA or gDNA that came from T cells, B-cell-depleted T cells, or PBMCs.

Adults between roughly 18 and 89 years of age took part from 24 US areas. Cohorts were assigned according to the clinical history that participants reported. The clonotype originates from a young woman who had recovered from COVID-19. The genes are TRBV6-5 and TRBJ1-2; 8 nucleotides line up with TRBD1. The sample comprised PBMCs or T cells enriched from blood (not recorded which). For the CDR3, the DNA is TGTGCCAGCAGTTATAATACAGGGGGTGGCTATGGCTACACCTTC. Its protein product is CASSYNTGGGYGYTF.